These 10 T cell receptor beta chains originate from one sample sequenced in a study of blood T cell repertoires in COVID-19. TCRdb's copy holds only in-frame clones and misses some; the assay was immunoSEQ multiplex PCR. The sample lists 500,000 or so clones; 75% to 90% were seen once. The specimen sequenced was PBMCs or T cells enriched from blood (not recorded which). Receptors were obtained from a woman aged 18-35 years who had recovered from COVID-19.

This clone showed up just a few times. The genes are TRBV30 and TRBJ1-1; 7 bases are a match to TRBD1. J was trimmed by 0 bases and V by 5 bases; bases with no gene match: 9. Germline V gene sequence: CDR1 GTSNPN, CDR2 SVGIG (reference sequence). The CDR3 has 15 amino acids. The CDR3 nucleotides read TGTGCCTGGGGCCTTGGGACAGCCTTGAACACTGAAGCTTTCTTT. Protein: CAWGLGTALNTEAFF.

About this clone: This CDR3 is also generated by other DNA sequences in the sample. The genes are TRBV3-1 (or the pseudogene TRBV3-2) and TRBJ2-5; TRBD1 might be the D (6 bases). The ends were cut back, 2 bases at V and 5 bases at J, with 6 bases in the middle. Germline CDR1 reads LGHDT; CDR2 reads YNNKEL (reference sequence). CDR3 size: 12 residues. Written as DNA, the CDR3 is TGTGCCAGCAGCCAAAGGGGGGAGACCCAGTACTTC. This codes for CASSQRGETQYF.

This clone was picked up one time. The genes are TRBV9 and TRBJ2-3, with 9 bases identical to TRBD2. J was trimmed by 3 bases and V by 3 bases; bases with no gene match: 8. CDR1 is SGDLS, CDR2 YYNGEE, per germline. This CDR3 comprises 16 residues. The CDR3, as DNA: TGTGCCAGCAGCGCGCGGGGGGGCACGGGAACAGATACGCAGTATTTT. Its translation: CASSARGGTGTDTQYF. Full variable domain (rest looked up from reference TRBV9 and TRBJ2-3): DSGVTQTPKHLITATGQRVTLRCSPRSGDLSVYWYQQSLDQGLQFLIQYYNGEERAKGNILERFSAQQFPDLHSELNLSSLELGDSALYFCASSARGGTGTDTQYFGPGTRLTVL.

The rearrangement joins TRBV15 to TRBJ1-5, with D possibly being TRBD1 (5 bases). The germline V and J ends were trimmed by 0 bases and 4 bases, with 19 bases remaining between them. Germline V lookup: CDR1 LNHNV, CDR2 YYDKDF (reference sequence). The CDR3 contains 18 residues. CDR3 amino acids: CATSRDPPGGQGNQPQHF. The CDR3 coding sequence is TGTGCCACCAGCAGAGATCCTCCGGGGGGTCAGGGAAATCAGCCCCAGCATTTT.

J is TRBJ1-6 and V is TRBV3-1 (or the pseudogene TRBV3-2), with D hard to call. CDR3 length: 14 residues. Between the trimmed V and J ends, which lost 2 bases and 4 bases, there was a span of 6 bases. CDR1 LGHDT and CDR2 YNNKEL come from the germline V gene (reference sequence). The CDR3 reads CASSQQAYNSPLHF. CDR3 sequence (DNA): TGTGCCAGCAGCCAACAGGCGTATAATTCACCCCTCCACTTT.

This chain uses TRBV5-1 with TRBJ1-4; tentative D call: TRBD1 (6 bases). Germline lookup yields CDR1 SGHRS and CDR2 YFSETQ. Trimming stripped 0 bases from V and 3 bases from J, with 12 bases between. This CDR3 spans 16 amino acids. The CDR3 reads CASSLGYRESNEKLFF. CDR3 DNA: TGCGCCAGCAGCTTGGGTTACAGGGAATCTAATGAAAAACTGTTTTTT.

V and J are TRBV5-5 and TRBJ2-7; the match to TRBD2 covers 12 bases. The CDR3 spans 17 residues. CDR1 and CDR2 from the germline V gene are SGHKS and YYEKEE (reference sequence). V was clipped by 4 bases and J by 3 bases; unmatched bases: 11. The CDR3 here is CASSPHRTSGASYEQYF. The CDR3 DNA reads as TGTGCCAGCAGCCCCCACCGGACTAGCGGGGCTAGCTACGAGCAGTACTTC.

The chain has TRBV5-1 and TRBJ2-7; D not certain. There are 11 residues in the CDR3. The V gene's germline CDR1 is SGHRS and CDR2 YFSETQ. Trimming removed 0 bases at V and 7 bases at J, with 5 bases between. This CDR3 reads CASSLAREQYF. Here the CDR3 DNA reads TGCGCCAGCAGCTTGGCTCGGGAGCAGTACTTC.

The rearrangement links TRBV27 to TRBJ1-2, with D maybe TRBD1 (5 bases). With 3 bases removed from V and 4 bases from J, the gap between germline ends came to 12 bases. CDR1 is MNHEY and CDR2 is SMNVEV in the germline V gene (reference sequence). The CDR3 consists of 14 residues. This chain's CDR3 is CASSFRPGSYGYTF. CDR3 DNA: TGTGCCAGCAGTTTTCGTCCAGGGTCCTATGGCTACACCTTC.

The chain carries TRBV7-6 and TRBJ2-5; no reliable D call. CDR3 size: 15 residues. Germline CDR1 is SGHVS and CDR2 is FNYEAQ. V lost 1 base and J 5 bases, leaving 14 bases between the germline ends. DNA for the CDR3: TGTGCCAGCAGCTTAGGTAGTCCCTCCGGGGAGACCCAGTACTTC. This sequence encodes CASSLGSPSGETQYF.